One sample yielded the 12 T cell receptor beta chains listed below, sequenced in a study of blood T cell repertoires in COVID-19. Clones were sequenced by immunoSEQ multiplex PCR, and TCRdb holds only the in-frame ones, with some missing. Altogether over 150,000 clones are present, around 84% being singletons, with the ten largest covering more than 5.5%. Sequencing was carried out using PBMCs or T cells enriched from blood (not recorded which). These TCRs come from a man in his forties or fifties who had recovered from COVID-19.

V and J are TRBV2 and TRBJ2-5, with 9 bases that match TRBD2. After removal of 2 bases from V and 3 bases from J, the junction contained 13 bases not matched to a gene. This CDR3 spans 18 amino acids. Germline loops: CDR1 SNHLY, CDR2 FYNNEI. This CDR3 is CASSELVLAGSFEETQYF. The CDR3 DNA reads TGTGCCAGCAGTGAATTGGTGCTAGCGGGGTCTTTTGAAGAGACCCAGTACTTC.

The chain combines TRBV7-8 with TRBJ2-6, with a tentative D call TRBD1 (6 bases). V lost 3 bases and J 4 bases, leaving 13 bases between the germline ends. Germline V gene data show CDR1 as SGHVS and CDR2 as FQNEAQ. CDR3 length: 16 residues. This CDR3 reads CASSLVYRAGANVLTF. The CDR3 DNA follows: TGTGCCAGCAGCTTGGTCTACAGGGCCGGGGCCAACGTCCTGACTTTC.

This chain connects TRBV7-3 to TRBJ2-5; 12 bases match TRBD2. This CDR3 has 15 amino acids. The junction had 6 bases not matched to a gene; V was cut back by 5 bases and J by 5 bases. The germline V gene encodes CDR1 SGHTA and CDR2 FQGTGA. The CDR3 here is CASSPSGGALETQYF. Here the CDR3 DNA reads TGTGCCAGCAGCCCTAGCGGGGGGGCCCTGGAGACCCAGTACTTC.

The V gene is TRBV29-1, the J gene TRBJ1-2; 7 bases are a match to TRBD1. Trimming took 5 bases from V and 7 from J; bases not matched to a gene: 7. The CDR3 is 12 residues long. Germline lookup yields CDR1 SQVTM and CDR2 ANQGSEA. The chain's CDR3 is CSVKGQEAGYTF. DNA of the CDR3: TGCAGCGTTAAAGGACAGGAGGCTGGCTACACCTTC.

This rearrangement joins TRBV6-1 to TRBJ1-6; D unclear. The CDR3 is 18 residues long. Germline assignment: CDR1 MNHNS and CDR2 SASEGT. Trimming cost V 4 bases and J 0 bases, with 16 bases left between them. The CDR3 coding sequence is TGTGCCAGCAGTGTTTTTAGACGAAGGAGCTCCTATAATTCACCCCTCCACTTT. It is translated as CASSVFRRRSSYNSPLHF.

The count of this clone is one. This chain links TRBV11-1 with TRBJ1-2; TRBD1 aligns across 10 bases. This CDR3 region has 15 residues. The V and J ends lost 4 bases and 2 bases, in that order; junction bases with no gene match: 4. Germline V gene lookup returns CDR1 SGHAT and CDR2 FQDESV (reference sequence). The CDR3 coding sequence is TGTGCCAGCAGCTATACGACAGGGGGCAACTATGGCTACACCTTC. Its translation is CASSYTTGGNYGYTF.

In its sample, this clone was seen once. The chain combines TRBV18 with TRBJ1-6; 8 positions agree with TRBD1. Losses at the gene ends were 3 bases for V and 10 bases for J; bases not matched to a gene: 11. The V gene's germline CDR1 is KGHSH and CDR2 LQKENI. CDR3 size: 16 residues. The CDR3 loop is CASSPTTTGVQSPLHF. The CDR3 DNA is TGTGCCAGCTCACCGACGACGACAGGGGTTCAATCACCCCTCCACTTT.

The chain recombines TRBV12-5 with TRBJ2-2; TRBD1 agrees at 9 bases. Germline assignment: CDR1 LGHNT and CDR2 FRNRAP. V was pared by 0 bases and J by 6 bases, with 5 bases of the junction left unmatched. This CDR3 has 16 residues. The chain's CDR3 is CASGLVPDRGAGELFF. The CDR3 DNA reads TGTGCTAGTGGTTTGGTACCTGACAGGGGGGCCGGGGAGCTGTTTTTT.

This sequence joins TRBV7-2 and TRBJ2-2; D is uncertain. Per the germline V gene, CDR1 is SGHTA and CDR2 is FQGNSA. V gave up 5 bases and J gave up 1 base, with 5 bases separating them. This CDR3 has 13 residues. In DNA, the CDR3 is TGTGCCAGCAGCAGACAGAACACCGGGGAGCTGTTTTTT. Its protein is CASSRQNTGELFF.

The J gene is TRBJ1-1, the V gene TRBV3-1 (or the pseudogene TRBV3-2), with D possibly being TRBD1 (5 bases). Germline loops: CDR1 LGHDT, CDR2 YNNKEL (reference sequence). This CDR3 is built from 14 residues. Trimming cost V 4 bases and J 2 bases, with 11 bases left between them. The CDR3 here is CASSLTGSNTEAFF. The CDR3, as DNA: TGTGCCAGCAGCCTAACAGGCTCCAACACTGAAGCTTTCTTT.

The chain joins TRBV4-1 to TRBJ2-7; 7 positions agree with TRBD2. This CDR3 region has 17 residues. J gave up 7 bases and V 1 base, and 16 bases lay outside the gene matches. The germline V gene has CDR1 MGHRA and CDR2 YSYEKL. The CDR3 nucleotides are TGCGCCAGCAGCCAAGGCAATACGGGACCCTCAGCGGGGGAGCAGTACTTC. Residues: CASSQGNTGPSAGEQYF.

This clone has a handful of counts. The rearrangement links TRBV5-3 to TRBJ1-2; D is undetermined. TRBV5-3 is flagged as an ORF with uncertain function. V was cut by 0 bases and J by 2 bases, with 14 bases left in between. This CDR3 contains 16 residues. CDR3 nucleotide sequence: TGTGCCAGAAGCTTGGTGAGGGCAGAGCAAAACTATGGCTACACCTTC. As protein: CARSLVRAEQNYGYTF.